These 32 T cell receptor beta chains originate from one sample sequenced in a study of blood T cell repertoires in COVID-19. Assay used: immunoSEQ multiplex PCR; TCRdb lists only in-frame clones, some missing. The sample lists around 250,000 clones; around 91% were seen once. Sequencing was carried out using peripheral blood. The receptors stem from a woman aged 60-75 years with COVID-19, enrolled during active disease.

The chain couples TRBV19 to TRBJ1-5; D is perhaps TRBD1 (6 bases). Germline assignment: CDR1 LNHDA and CDR2 SQIVND (reference sequence). This CDR3 is 17 amino acids long. Trimming took off 0 bases at V and 7 bases at J, with 19 bases between the two ends. The CDR3 nucleotides are TGTGCCAGTAGTATAGAAGGGGACAACTGGATCATCCAGCCCCAGCATTTT. Translated: CASSIEGDNWIIQPQHF.

The sample holds one count of this clone. The J gene is TRBJ1-1, the V gene TRBV4-1, with TRBD1 matching over 8 bases. Per germline, CDR1 MGHRA and CDR2 YSYEKL. J gave up 8 bases and V 4 bases, and 3 bases lay outside the gene matches. The CDR3 has 12 residues. CDR3 sequence reads: CASSRGTGEAFF. CDR3 DNA sequence: TGCGCCAGCAGCCGAGGGACAGGAGAAGCTTTCTTT.

This chain uses TRBV7-3 with TRBJ2-1; TRBD1 matches 7 bases. Trimming removed 3 bases from V and 0 bases from J; junction bases left unmatched: 5. Per germline, CDR1 SGHTA and CDR2 FQGTGA. This CDR3 is 16 amino acids long. The CDR3 DNA reads TGTGCCAGCAGCTTGGACAGGCCCGACTCCTACAATGAGCAGTTCTTC. It codes for CASSLDRPDSYNEQFF.

The chain links TRBV10-3 to TRBJ2-3, with a possible D match to TRBD1 (6 bases). Trimming removed 0 bases from V and 2 bases from J, with 15 bases in between. The germline V gene encodes CDR1 ENHRY and CDR2 SYGVKD. The CDR3 is 17 amino acids. The CDR3 region has the DNA TGTGCCATCAGTGAGTCGAACCGGGACACCTACACAGATACGCAGTATTTT. Translated, it gives CAISESNRDTYTDTQYF.

V gene TRBV7-2 combines with J gene TRBJ1-2, with 8 bases lining up with TRBD1. This CDR3 has 14 amino acids. J gave up 2 bases and V 4 bases, and 3 bases lay outside the gene matches. Germline V gene lookup returns CDR1 SGHTA and CDR2 FQGNSA. The CDR3 reads CASSSGQGNYGYTF. DNA for the CDR3: TGTGCCAGCAGCTCCGGACAGGGAAACTATGGCTACACCTTC.

This chain connects TRBV19 to TRBJ1-5; D is perhaps TRBD1 (6 bases). The CDR3 totals 14 residues. Germline values: CDR1 LNHDA, CDR2 SQIVND (reference sequence). V gave up 3 bases and J gave up 3 bases, with 9 bases separating them. The CDR3 region has the DNA TGTGCCAGTAGTATTTCAGGGGACAATCAGCCCCAGCATTTT. Residues: CASSISGDNQPQHF. Based on the CDR3 plus reference TRBV19 and TRBJ1-5, the full variable domain is DGGITQSPKYLFRKEGQNVTLSCEQNLNHDAMYWYRQDPGQGLRLIYYSQIVNDFQKGDIAEGYSVSREKKESFPLTVTSAQKNPTAFYLCASSISGDNQPQHFGDGTRLSIL.

The chain employs TRBV19 and TRBJ1-1, with 7 bases lining up with TRBD1. Germline V gene data show CDR1 as LNHDA and CDR2 as SQIVND (reference sequence). With V trimmed by 4 bases and J by 5 bases, 10 bases remained unmatched. The length of the CDR3 is 15 residues. The CDR3: CASSTRQGSSTEAFF. As DNA, the CDR3 is TGTGCCAGTAGTACCCGACAGGGTTCGTCAACTGAAGCTTTCTTT.

CDR3 coding DNA: TGTGCCAGCAGCGTGGAGGGGCACGGTTTAGGCGGGGAGCTGTTTTTT. As protein: CASSVEGHGLGGELFF. The chain links TRBV9 to TRBJ2-2; D is perhaps TRBD2 (6 bases). Trimming stripped 2 bases from V and 7 bases from J, with 18 bases between. The CDR3 is 16 residues long. Per germline, CDR1 SGDLS and CDR2 YYNGEE.

The V gene is TRBV7-9, the J gene TRBJ2-7, with 9 bases that match TRBD1. The CDR3 is made up of 14 amino acids. V trimming: 5 bases; J trimming: 3 bases; junction bases outside the gene matches: 5. Germline V gene sequence: CDR1 SEHNR, CDR2 FQNEAQ (reference sequence). CDR3 coding DNA: TGTGCCAGCAGCACGACAGGGGGTCTCTACGAGCAGTACTTC. Protein: CASSTTGGLYEQYF.

This clone was observed a few times. The chain carries TRBV10-3 and TRBJ1-5; 7 bases align to TRBD1. Per the germline V gene, CDR1 is ENHRY and CDR2 is SYGVKD. After removal of 3 bases from V and 7 bases from J, the junction contained 9 bases not matched to a gene. This CDR3 is built from 15 residues. CDR3 protein: CAISDSAQGNQPQHF. Here the CDR3 DNA reads TGTGCCATCAGTGATTCGGCACAGGGGAACCAGCCCCAGCATTTT.

The chain joins TRBV19 to TRBJ2-2, with a weak D call TRBD1 (5 bases). The CDR3 extends over 16 amino acids. V lost 1 base and J 6 bases, leaving 15 bases between the germline ends. From germline, CDR1 is LNHDA and CDR2 SQIVND (reference sequence). The CDR3 loop is CASSIGRQGKAGELFF. CDR3 in DNA: TGTGCCAGTAGTATAGGTCGGCAGGGAAAAGCCGGGGAGCTGTTTTTT.

V and J are TRBV7-2 and TRBJ2-7, with 10 nucleotides matching TRBD1. Trimming removed 5 bases from V and 2 bases from J; junction bases left unmatched: 6. The CDR3 runs to 15 residues. Looked up from germline, CDR1 is SGHTA and CDR2 is FQGNSA. CDR3 coding DNA: TGTGCCAGCAGCGTCACCGGGACAGGGGCCTACGAGCAGTACTTC. As protein: CASSVTGTGAYEQYF.

J is TRBJ2-5 and V is TRBV6-5, with D perhaps matching TRBD1 (6 bases). CDR1 and CDR2 from the germline V gene are MNHEY and SVGAGI. The CDR3 has 13 residues. Trimming stripped 6 bases from V and 9 bases from J, with 17 bases between. This CDR3 is CASRLDRLQAQYF. CDR3 bases: TGTGCCAGCAGGTTAGACAGGCTCCAAGCCCAGTACTTC.

The rearrangement links TRBV9 to TRBJ2-2; TRBD2 matches at 8 bases. Germline values: CDR1 SGDLS, CDR2 YYNGEE. V was clipped by 4 bases and J by 4 bases; unmatched bases: 3. This CDR3 has 14 amino acids. CDR3 bases: TGTGCCAGCAGCACGGGGGGGTTCACCGGGGAGCTGTTTTTT. Translating it yields CASSTGGFTGELFF.

The rearrangement joins TRBV25-1 to TRBJ1-3, with D tentatively TRBD1 (5 bases). This CDR3 has 15 amino acids. Germline V gene data show CDR1 as MGHDK and CDR2 as SYGVNS. The V gene lost 10 bases and the J gene lost 2 bases, with 18 bases spanning the gap. CDR3 in amino acids: CATQGGVYPGNTIYF. In DNA form, the CDR3 reads TGTGCCACTCAAGGAGGGGTATATCCTGGAAACACCATATATTTT.

The chain carries TRBV10-3 and TRBJ1-6; D may be TRBD1 (5 bases). Trimming shortened V by 11 bases and J by 6 bases, and 20 bases separated the two germline ends. The CDR3 is 15 amino acids. CDR1 and CDR2 (germline): ENHRY, SYGVKD. The CDR3 loop is CAYKAGGNRNSPLHF. In DNA form, the CDR3 reads TGTGCCTACAAGGCGGGGGGGAATCGTAATTCACCCCTCCACTTT.

The chain uses TRBV6-4 and TRBJ2-2; D remains ambiguous. This CDR3 spans 14 amino acids. The germline V gene encodes CDR1 MRHNA and CDR2 SNTAGT. With 0 bases removed from V and 11 bases from J, the gap between germline ends came to 13 bases. The CDR3 loop is CASSDSPGARELFF. The CDR3 DNA is TGTGCCAGCAGTGACTCGCCCGGAGCGAGAGAGCTGTTTTTT.

This clone was found a few times. The gene calls are TRBV6-5 and TRBJ1-2; a possible D gene is TRBD1 (5 bases). V was clipped by 5 bases and J by 0 bases, with 13 bases between them. Germline V CDR1 and CDR2: MNHEY, SVGAGI. The CDR3 extends over 15 amino acids. The CDR3 here is CASSRLGGSNYGYTF. The CDR3 DNA reads as TGTGCCAGCAGTAGACTTGGGGGGTCTAACTATGGCTACACCTTC.

DNA of the CDR3: TGTGCCAGCAGCTCGACAGGGCTGGGAGCTTTCTTT. Its translation is CASSSTGLGAFF. The rearrangement joins TRBV11-2 to TRBJ1-1; 7 bases are shared with TRBD1. The trim removed 4 bases at V and 10 bases at J, leaving 6 bases unmatched. Looked up from germline, CDR1 is SGHAT and CDR2 is FQNNGV. The CDR3 spans 12 residues.

This chain connects TRBV7-9 to TRBJ2-4, with a possible D match to TRBD2 (6 bases). Deletions cut 2 bases from V and 1 base from J, with 12 bases between. Germline V gene data show CDR1 as SEHNR and CDR2 as FQNEAQ (reference sequence). The CDR3 loop spans 16 amino acids. CDR3: CASSLFRGSAKNIQYF. The CDR3 DNA sequence: TGTGCCAGCAGCTTATTTCGGGGGTCGGCCAAAAACATTCAGTACTTC.

The CDR3 reads CATSSGQGRYGYTF. As DNA, the CDR3 is TGTGCCACCAGCAGCGGACAGGGACGCTATGGCTACACCTTC. The V and J genes are TRBV15 and TRBJ1-2; 8 nucleotides line up with TRBD1. Germline loops: CDR1 LNHNV, CDR2 YYDKDF (reference sequence). The CDR3 totals 14 residues. V lost 3 bases and J lost 4; bases outside the gene matches: 4.

This clone appeared a single time. The V gene is TRBV11-2, the J gene TRBJ1-6; 12 bases align to TRBD1. Germline V gene lookup returns CDR1 SGHAT and CDR2 FQNNGV. CDR3 length equals 17 residues. V was pared by 1 base and J by 6 bases, with 4 bases of the junction left unmatched. In nucleotides, the CDR3 is TGTGCCAGCAGCTTAGGCGGGACAGGGGGCTTTAATTCACCCCTCCACTTT. This encodes CASSLGGTGGFNSPLHF. Using reference TRBV11-2 and TRBJ1-6 for the parts outside the CDR3, the full variable domain is EAGVAQSPRYKIIEKRQSVAFWCNPISGHATLYWYQQILGQGPKLLIQFQNNGVVDDSQLPKDRFSAERLKGVDSTLKIQPAKLEDSAVYLCASSLGGTGGFNSPLHFGNGTRLTVT.

The V and J genes are TRBV3-1 (or the pseudogene TRBV3-2) and TRBJ1-5; unclear D gene. Looked up from germline, CDR1 is LGHDT and CDR2 is YNNKEL (reference sequence). V gave up 1 base and J gave up 3 bases, with 10 bases separating them. The CDR3 loop spans 15 amino acids. DNA of the CDR3: TGTGCCAGCAGCCAAGGGAGCGGTTCCAATCAGCCCCAGCATTTT. Residues: CASSQGSGSNQPQHF.

The rearrangement uses TRBV4-2 and TRBJ1-6, with TRBD1 matching 7 bases. Germline assignment: CDR1 LGHNA and CDR2 YNFKEQ. CDR3 length: 15 amino acids. V trimming: 9 bases; J trimming: 4 bases; junction bases outside the gene matches: 9. DNA for the CDR3: TGTGCCAGTAACCGGGACAGTTCATATAATTCACCCCTCCACTTT. Residues: CASNRDSSYNSPLHF.

Only one count was recorded for this clone. The chain recombines TRBV4-3 with TRBJ2-3, with 11 bases aligning to TRBD1. V shed 0 bases, J shed 4 bases, and the junction held 3 bases outside the gene matches. The CDR3 runs 16 residues. Germline V gene lookup returns CDR1 LGHNA and CDR2 YSLEER. CDR3: CASSQDWDRGADTQYF. CDR3 DNA: TGCGCCAGCAGCCAAGATTGGGACAGGGGGGCAGATACGCAGTATTTT.

V is TRBV10-3 and J is TRBJ2-1; perhaps TRBD2 as D (6 bases). The CDR3 is 14 residues long. V was trimmed by 6 bases and J by 5 bases, leaving 14 bases between them. Per the germline V gene, CDR1 is ENHRY and CDR2 is SYGVKD. CDR3 sequence (DNA): TGTGCCATCAGGGACTATCGGAGCGACAATGAGCAGTTCTTC. Translation gives CAIRDYRSDNEQFF.

This clone was counted between two and nine times. The gene calls are TRBV3-1 (or the pseudogene TRBV3-2) and TRBJ1-1, with D hard to call. Trimming took 5 bases from V and 11 from J, leaving 15 bases between them. CDR3 length: 12 amino acids. CDR1 and CDR2 (germline): LGHDT, YNNKEL (reference sequence). This CDR3 is CASSFVGRWAFF. In DNA form, the CDR3 reads TGTGCCAGCAGCTTCGTCGGGAGGTGGGCTTTCTTT.

The J gene is TRBJ1-1, the V gene TRBV19, with D perhaps matching TRBD1 (5 bases). Trimming took 0 bases from V and 5 from J, leaving 7 bases between them. CDR3 size: 13 residues. Germline assignment: CDR1 LNHDA and CDR2 SQIVND (reference sequence). CDR3 coding DNA: TGTGCCAGTAGTATAGAGAAGGGGACTGAAGCTTTCTTT. Translation: CASSIEKGTEAFF.

The J gene is TRBJ1-1, the V gene TRBV5-8, with D hard to call. This CDR3 has 13 amino acids. Germline lookup yields CDR1 SGHTS and CDR2 YDEGEE. The V end lost 3 bases, the J end lost 1 base, and 7 bases lay between the germline ends. The CDR3 nucleotides are TGTGCCAGCAGCTATAACAGGAACACTGAAGCTTTCTTT. Protein sequence: CASSYNRNTEAFF.

The chain couples TRBV19 to TRBJ2-1, with D perhaps matching TRBD1 (5 bases). The CDR3 covers 15 residues. CDR1 LNHDA and CDR2 SQIVND come from the germline V gene (reference sequence). V gave up 2 bases and J gave up 1 base, with 9 bases separating them. In nucleotides, the CDR3 is TGTGCCAGTAGTATACAGGGCCCTTCCTACAATGAGCAGTTCTTC. Translation: CASSIQGPSYNEQFF.

The chain couples TRBV3-1 (or the pseudogene TRBV3-2) to TRBJ1-1, with D unresolved. The CDR3 extends over 13 amino acids. The ends were cut back, 6 bases at V and 0 bases at J, with 8 bases in the middle. Germline assignment: CDR1 LGHDT and CDR2 YNNKEL (reference sequence). The CDR3 spells CASRGGMNTEAFF. CDR3 DNA: TGTGCCAGCAGAGGAGGAATGAACACTGAAGCTTTCTTT.

The chain has TRBV6-5 and TRBJ1-4; 7 bases map to TRBD1. V shed 4 bases and J 0 bases; nucleotides not matched to a gene: 2. There are 15 residues in the CDR3. CDR1 MNHEY and CDR2 SVGAGI come from the germline V gene. The CDR3 loop reads CASSFQGATNEKLFF. The CDR3 region has the DNA TGTGCCAGCAGTTTCCAGGGGGCAACTAATGAAAAACTGTTTTTT.